The clone carrying this T cell receptor beta chain was recorded at least ten times. TCR beta CDR3 regions were amplified from RNA transcripts. The study used the HTBI primer set for a first-round RT-PCR of the TCR CDR3. TCRdb re-derived calls from the multiplex PCR reads in MiXCR, one entry per CDR3 protein. The table lists about 520,000 distinct CDR3 sequences, less than 25% of them singletons. Each 10 ml fresh peripheral blood draw supplied the PBMCs. This specimen comes from a study of T cells in Graves' hyperthyroidism and ophthalmopathy. This CDR3 comprises 15 residues. V dropped 4 bases and J dropped 4 bases, with 17 bases sitting between them. Germline CDR1 and CDR2: SGHRS and YFSETQ.

J is TRBJ1-1 and V is TRBV5-1, with a weak D call TRBD1 (6 bases). Input material: blood. The TCR comes from a woman in her twenties or thirties with Graves' ophthalmopathy. In DNA, the CDR3 is TGCGCCAGCAGCATATTACAGGGAAGGGGCACTGAAGCTTTCTTT. Encoded protein: CASSILQGRGTEAFF. The variable domain in full, completed from reference TRBV5-1 and TRBJ1-1, reads KAGVTQTPRYLIKTRGQQVTLSCSPISGHRSVSWYQQTPGQGLQFLFEYFSETQRNKGNFPGRFSGRQFSNSRSEMNVSTLELGDSALYLCASSILQGRGTEAFFGQGTRLTVV.